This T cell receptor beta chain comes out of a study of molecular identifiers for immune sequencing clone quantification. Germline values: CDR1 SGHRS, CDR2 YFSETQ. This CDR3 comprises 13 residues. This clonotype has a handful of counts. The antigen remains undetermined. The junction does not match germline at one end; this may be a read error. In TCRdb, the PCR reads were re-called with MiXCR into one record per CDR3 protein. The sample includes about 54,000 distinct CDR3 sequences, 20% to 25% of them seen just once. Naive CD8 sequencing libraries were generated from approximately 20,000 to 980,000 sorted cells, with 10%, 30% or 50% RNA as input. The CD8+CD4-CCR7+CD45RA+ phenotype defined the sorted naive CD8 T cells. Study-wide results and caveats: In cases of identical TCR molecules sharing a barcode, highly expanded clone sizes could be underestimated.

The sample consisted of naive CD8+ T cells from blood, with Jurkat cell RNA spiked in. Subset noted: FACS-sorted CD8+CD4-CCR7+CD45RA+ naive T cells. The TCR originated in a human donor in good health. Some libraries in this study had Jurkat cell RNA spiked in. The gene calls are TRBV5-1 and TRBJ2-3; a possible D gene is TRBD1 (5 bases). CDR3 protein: CASRTDNTGTQYF. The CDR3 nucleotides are TGCGCCAGCAGGACGGACAACACAGGTACGCAGTATTTT.